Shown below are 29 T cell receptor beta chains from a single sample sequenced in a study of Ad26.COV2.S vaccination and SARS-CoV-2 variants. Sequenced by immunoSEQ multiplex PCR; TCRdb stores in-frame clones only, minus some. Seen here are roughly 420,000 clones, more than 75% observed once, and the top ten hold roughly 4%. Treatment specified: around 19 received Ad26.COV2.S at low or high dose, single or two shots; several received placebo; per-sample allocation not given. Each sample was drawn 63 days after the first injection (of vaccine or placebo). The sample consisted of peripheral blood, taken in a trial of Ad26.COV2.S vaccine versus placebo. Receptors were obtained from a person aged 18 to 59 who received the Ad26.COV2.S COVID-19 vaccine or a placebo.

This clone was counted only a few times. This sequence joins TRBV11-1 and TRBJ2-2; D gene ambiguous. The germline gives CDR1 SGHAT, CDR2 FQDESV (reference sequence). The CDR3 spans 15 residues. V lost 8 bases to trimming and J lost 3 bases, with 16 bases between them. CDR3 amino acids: CASRSRPYDTGELFF. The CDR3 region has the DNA TGTGCCAGCCGCTCACGGCCATATGACACCGGGGAGCTGTTTTTT.

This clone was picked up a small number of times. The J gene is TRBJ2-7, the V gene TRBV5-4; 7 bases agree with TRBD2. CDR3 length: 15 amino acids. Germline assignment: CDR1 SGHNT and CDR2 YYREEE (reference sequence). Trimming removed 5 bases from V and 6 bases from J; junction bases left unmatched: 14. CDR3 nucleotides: TGTGCCAGCAGTCCTTGGACTAGTCGATGGTCCGAGCAGTACTTC. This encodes CASSPWTSRWSEQYF.

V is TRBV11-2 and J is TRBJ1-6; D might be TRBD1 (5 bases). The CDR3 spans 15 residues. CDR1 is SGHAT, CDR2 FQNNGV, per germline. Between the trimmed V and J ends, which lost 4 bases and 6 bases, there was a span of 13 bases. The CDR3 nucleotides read TGTGCCAGCAGCTCAGAGGGACTAAGTAATTCACCCCTCCACTTT. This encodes CASSSEGLSNSPLHF.

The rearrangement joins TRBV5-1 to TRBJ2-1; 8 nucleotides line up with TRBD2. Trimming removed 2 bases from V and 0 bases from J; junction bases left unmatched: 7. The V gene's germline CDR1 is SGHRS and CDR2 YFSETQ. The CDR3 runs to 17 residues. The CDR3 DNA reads TGCGCCAGCAGCTTCACCCAGCGGGGGACCTCCTACAATGAGCAGTTCTTC. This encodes CASSFTQRGTSYNEQFF.

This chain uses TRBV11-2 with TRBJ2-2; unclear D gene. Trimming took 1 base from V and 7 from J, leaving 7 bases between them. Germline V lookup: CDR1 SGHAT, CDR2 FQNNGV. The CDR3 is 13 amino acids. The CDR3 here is CASSLGPNGELFF. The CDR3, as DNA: TGTGCCAGCAGCTTAGGGCCTAACGGGGAGCTGTTTTTT.

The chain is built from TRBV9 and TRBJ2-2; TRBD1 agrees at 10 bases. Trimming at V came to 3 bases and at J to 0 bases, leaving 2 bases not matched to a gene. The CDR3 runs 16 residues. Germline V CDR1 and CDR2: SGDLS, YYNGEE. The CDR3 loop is CASSGQGAPNTGELFF. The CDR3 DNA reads TGTGCCAGCAGCGGACAGGGGGCCCCGAACACCGGGGAGCTGTTTTTT. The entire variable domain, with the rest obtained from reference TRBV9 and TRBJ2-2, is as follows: DSGVTQTPKHLITATGQRVTLRCSPRSGDLSVYWYQQSLDQGLQFLIQYYNGEERAKGNILERFSAQQFPDLHSELNLSSLELGDSALYFCASSGQGAPNTGELFFGEGSRLTVL.

CDR3 amino acids: CATQYQRYNSPLHF. CDR3 DNA sequence: TGTGCCACCCAGTACCAAAGGTATAATTCACCCCTCCACTTT. The chain carries TRBV6-5 and TRBJ1-6; no reliable D call. The CDR3 covers 14 residues. Germline V CDR1 and CDR2: MNHEY, SVGAGI. The V gene lost 10 bases and the J gene lost 4 bases, with 14 bases spanning the gap.

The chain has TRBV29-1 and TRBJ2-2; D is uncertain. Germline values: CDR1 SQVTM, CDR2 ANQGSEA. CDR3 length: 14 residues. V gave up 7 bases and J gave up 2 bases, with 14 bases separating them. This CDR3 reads CSARPGQNTGELFF. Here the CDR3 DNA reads TGCAGCGCAAGACCGGGTCAAAACACCGGGGAGCTGTTTTTT.

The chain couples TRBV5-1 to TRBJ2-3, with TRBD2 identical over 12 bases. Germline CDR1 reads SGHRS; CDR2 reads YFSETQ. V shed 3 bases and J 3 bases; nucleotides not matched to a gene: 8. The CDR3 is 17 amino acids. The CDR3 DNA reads TGCGCCAGCAGCTACCTTCCGACTAGCGGGGGTACAGATACGCAGTATTTT. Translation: CASSYLPTSGGTDTQYF.

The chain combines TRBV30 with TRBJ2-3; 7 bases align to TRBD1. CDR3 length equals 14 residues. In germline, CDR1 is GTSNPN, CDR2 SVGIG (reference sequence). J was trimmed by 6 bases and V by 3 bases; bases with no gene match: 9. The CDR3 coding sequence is TGTGCCTGGAGCAGGGGGTTGTCGGAGGATACGCAGTATTTT. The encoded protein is CAWSRGLSEDTQYF.

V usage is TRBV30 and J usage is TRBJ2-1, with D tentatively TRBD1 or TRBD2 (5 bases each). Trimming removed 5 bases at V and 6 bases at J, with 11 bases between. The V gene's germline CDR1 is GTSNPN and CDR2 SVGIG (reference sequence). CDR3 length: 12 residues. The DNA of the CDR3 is TGTGCCTGGGAGGGGTCGGCCAATGAGCAGTTCTTC. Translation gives CAWEGSANEQFF.

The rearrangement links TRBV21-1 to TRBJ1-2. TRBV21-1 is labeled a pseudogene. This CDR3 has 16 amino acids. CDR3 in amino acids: CASSKGEGEGVHGYTF. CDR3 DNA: TGTGCCAGCAGCAAAGGAGAGGGGGAGGGTGTTCATGGCTACACCTTC.

DNA for the CDR3: TGTGCCAGCAGCTTATACAGCGGGGTGGGAGATACGCAGTATTTT. Amino acid sequence: CASSLYSGVGDTQYF. The chain couples TRBV7-3 to TRBJ2-3, with 7 bases that match TRBD2. Germline loops: CDR1 SGHTA, CDR2 FQGTGA. The CDR3 extends over 15 amino acids. Trimming cost V 2 bases and J 5 bases; bases outside gene matches: 7.

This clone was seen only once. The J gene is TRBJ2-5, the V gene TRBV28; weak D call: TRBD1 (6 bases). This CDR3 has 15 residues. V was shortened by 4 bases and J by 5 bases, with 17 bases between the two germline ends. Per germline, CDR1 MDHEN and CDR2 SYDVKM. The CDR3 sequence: CASSSNTGFRETQYF. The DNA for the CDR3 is TGTGCCAGCAGTTCAAATACAGGGTTTCGGGAGACCCAGTACTTC. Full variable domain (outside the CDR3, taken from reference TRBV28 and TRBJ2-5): DVKVTQSSRYLVKRTGEKVFLECVQDMDHENMFWYRQDPGLGLRLIYFSYDVKMKEKGDIPEGYSVSREKKERFSLILESASTNQTSMYLCASSSNTGFRETQYFGPGTRLLVL.

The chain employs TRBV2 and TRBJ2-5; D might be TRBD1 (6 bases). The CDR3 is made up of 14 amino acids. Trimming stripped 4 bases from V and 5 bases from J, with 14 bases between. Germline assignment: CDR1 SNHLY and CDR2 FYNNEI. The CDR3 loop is CASSVSGAGETQYF. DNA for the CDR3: TGTGCCAGCAGTGTGTCAGGGGCTGGGGAGACCCAGTACTTC.

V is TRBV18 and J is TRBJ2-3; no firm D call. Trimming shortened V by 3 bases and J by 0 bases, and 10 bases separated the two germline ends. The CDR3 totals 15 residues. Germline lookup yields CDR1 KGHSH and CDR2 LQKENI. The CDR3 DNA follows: TGTGCCAGCTCACCTGGCCCTGCGAGCACAGATACGCAGTATTTT. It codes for CASSPGPASTDTQYF.

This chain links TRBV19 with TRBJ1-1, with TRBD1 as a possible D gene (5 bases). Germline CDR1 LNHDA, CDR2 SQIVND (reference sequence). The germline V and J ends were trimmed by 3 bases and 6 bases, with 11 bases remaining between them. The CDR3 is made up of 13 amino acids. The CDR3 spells CASSMAGTAEAFF. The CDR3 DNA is TGTGCCAGTAGTATGGCAGGGACTGCTGAAGCTTTCTTT.

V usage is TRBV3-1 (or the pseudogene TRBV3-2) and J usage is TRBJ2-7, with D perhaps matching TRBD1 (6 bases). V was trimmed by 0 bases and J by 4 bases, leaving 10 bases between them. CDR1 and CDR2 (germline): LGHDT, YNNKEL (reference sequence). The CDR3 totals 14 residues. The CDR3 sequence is CASSQDLTGYEQYF. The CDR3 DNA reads TGTGCCAGCAGCCAAGATCTTACAGGGTACGAGCAGTACTTC.

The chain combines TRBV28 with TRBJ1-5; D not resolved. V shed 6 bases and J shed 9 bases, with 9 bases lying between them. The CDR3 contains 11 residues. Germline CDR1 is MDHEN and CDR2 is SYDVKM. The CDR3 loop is CASSPGRPQHF. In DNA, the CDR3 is TGTGCCAGCAGCCCCGGGCGGCCCCAGCATTTT. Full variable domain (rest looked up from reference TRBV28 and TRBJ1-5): DVKVTQSSRYLVKRTGEKVFLECVQDMDHENMFWYRQDPGLGLRLIYFSYDVKMKEKGDIPEGYSVSREKKERFSLILESASTNQTSMYLCASSPGRPQHFGDGTRLSIL.

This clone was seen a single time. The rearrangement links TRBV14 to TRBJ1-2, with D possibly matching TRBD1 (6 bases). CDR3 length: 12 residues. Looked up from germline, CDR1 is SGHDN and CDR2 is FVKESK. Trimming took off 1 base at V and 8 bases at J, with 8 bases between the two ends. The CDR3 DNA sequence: TGTGCCAGCAGCCAAGGGACAGAAGGCTACACCTTC. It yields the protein CASSQGTEGYTF.

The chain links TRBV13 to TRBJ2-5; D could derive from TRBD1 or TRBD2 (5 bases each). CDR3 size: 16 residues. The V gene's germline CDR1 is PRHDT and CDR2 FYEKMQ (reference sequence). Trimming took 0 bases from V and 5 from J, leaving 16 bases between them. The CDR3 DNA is TGTGCCAGCAGCTTAGGATTCAGGGACCAGCGGGAGACCCAGTACTTC. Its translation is CASSLGFRDQRETQYF.

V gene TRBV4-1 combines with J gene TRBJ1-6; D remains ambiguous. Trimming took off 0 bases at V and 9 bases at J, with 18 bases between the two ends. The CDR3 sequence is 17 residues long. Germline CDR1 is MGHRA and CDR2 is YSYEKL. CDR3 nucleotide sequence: TGCGCCAGCAGCCAAGAAGGTATCCCCGGACTCGCTTCACCCCTCCACTTT. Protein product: CASSQEGIPGLASPLHF.

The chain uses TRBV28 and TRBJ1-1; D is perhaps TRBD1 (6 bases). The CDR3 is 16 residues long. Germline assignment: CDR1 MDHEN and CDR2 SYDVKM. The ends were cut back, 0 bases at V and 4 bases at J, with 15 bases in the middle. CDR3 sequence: CASSLWMGGATTEAFF. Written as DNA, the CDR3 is TGTGCCAGCAGTTTATGGATGGGGGGGGCGACCACTGAAGCTTTCTTT.

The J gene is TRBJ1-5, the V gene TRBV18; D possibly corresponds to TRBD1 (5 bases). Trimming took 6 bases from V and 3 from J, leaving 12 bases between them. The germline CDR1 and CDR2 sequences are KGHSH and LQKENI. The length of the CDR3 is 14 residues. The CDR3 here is CASSAGTDNQPQHF. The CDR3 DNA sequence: TGTGCCAGCTCGGCGGGGACGGACAATCAGCCCCAGCATTTT.

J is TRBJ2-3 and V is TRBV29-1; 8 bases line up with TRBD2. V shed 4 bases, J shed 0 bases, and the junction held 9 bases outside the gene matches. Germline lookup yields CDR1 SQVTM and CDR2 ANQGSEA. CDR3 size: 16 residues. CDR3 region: CSVVAGGLHSTDTQYF. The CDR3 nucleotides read TGCAGCGTTGTGGCGGGGGGTCTCCATAGCACAGATACGCAGTATTTT.

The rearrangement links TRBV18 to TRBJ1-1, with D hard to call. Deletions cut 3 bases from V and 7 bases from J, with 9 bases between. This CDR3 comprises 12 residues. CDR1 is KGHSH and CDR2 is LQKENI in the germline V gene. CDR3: CASSPGGSEAFF. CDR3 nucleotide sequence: TGTGCCAGCTCACCGGGAGGAAGTGAAGCTTTCTTT.

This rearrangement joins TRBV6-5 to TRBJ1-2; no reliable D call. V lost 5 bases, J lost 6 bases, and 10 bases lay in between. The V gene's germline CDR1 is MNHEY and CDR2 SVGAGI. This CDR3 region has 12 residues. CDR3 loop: CASSKVGDGYTF. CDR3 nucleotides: TGTGCCAGCAGTAAGGTTGGAGATGGCTACACCTTC.

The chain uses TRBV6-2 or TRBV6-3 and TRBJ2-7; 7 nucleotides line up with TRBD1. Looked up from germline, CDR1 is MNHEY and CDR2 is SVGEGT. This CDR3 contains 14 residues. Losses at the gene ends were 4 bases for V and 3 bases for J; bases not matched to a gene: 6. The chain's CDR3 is CASSFDRVGYEQYF. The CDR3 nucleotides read TGTGCCAGCAGTTTTGACAGGGTGGGCTACGAGCAGTACTTC.

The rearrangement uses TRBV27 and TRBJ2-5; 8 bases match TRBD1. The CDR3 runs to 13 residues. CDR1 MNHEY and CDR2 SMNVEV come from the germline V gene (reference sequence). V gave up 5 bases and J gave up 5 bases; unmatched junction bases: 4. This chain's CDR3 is CASSVTGVETQYF. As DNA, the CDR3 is TGTGCCAGCAGTGTGACAGGGGTTGAGACCCAGTACTTC.